One sample yielded the 5 T cell receptor beta chains listed below, sequenced in a study of beta chain features in type 1 diabetes. The isolated RNA, all of it, was reverse transcribed, so expressed TCRB transcripts were what got sequenced. The protocol was immunoSEQ multiplex PCR, while the TCRdb copy is restricted to in-frame clones and leaves out a portion. The repertoire includes a few hundred thousand clones, less than 15% of them detected once, and approximately 0.019% sits in the top ten. Material: naive CD4+ T cells from blood. The receptors shown here come from a woman aged 18-30 years in good health.

This clone was seen only a few times. The chain employs TRBV29-1 and TRBJ1-4; 11 bases match TRBD1. CDR3 length equals 14 residues. Germline V lookup: CDR1 SQVTM, CDR2 ANQGSEA. Losses at the gene ends were 5 bases for V and 2 bases for J; bases not matched to a gene: 1. CDR3 DNA: TGCAGCGTTTGGGACAGGGGGACTAATGAAAAACTGTTTTTT. Translation: CSVWDRGTNEKLFF.

The CDR3 is CASSPTSTGAITDTQYF. CDR3 sequence (DNA): TGTGCCAGCTCACCAACCTCGACAGGGGCGATCACAGATACGCAGTATTTT. The chain uses TRBV18 and TRBJ2-3, with TRBD1 matching 8 bases. The germline V gene encodes CDR1 KGHSH and CDR2 LQKENI. J gave up 2 bases and V 2 bases, and 9 bases lay outside the gene matches. This CDR3 contains 17 residues.

The V call is TRBV2, the J call TRBJ2-1; D is perhaps TRBD1 (7 bases). Per the germline V gene, CDR1 is SNHLY and CDR2 is FYNNEI. This CDR3 has 15 residues. V was shortened by 4 bases and J by 2 bases, with 12 bases between the two germline ends. In DNA, the CDR3 is TGTGCCAGCAGTGCGGAGGGGGCCACCTACAATGAGCAGTTCTTC. Encoded protein: CASSAEGATYNEQFF. The complete variable domain, with remaining parts taken from reference TRBV2 and TRBJ2-1, reads EPEVTQTPSHQVTQMGQEVILRCVPISNHLYFYWYRQILGQKVEFLVSFYNNEISEKSEIFDDQFSVERPDGSNFTLKIRSTKLEDSAMYFCASSAEGATYNEQFFGPGTRLTVL.

The rearrangement joins TRBV28 to TRBJ2-1; TRBD1 matches at 8 bases. The CDR3 length is 13 residues. Looked up from germline, CDR1 is MDHEN and CDR2 is SYDVKM. Trimming cost V 6 bases and J 5 bases; bases outside gene matches: 3. As DNA, the CDR3 is TGTGCCAGCAGGCTACAGGGGGACAATGAGCAGTTCTTC. Its translation: CASRLQGDNEQFF.

There are a few counts of this clone. This chain links TRBV25-1 with TRBJ2-3, with D possibly TRBD1 on 6 matching bases. Trimming pared 5 bases from V and 2 bases from J, leaving 20 bases between. This CDR3 region has 17 residues. Germline V gene data show CDR1 as MGHDK and CDR2 as SYGVNS. The CDR3 DNA reads TGTGCCAGCAGTTATGCCCCAGGGAAGGGGGACACAGATACGCAGTATTTT. Its protein is CASSYAPGKGDTDTQYF.